The 2 T cell receptor beta chains listed next were all sequenced from one sample in a study of response to subunit inactivated influenza vaccine. TCRdb re-called the RT-PCR reads with MiXCR, one entry per CDR3 protein. Of 500,000 to 650,000 distinct CDR3 sequences listed, 7.6% were seen once; the top ten hold 10% to 15%. The sequencing used PBMCs from blood, collected roughly 24 months after vaccination. The receptors come from a man aged 50 to 75 who received an inactivated influenza vaccine.

The sample holds many counts of this clonotype. The chain employs TRBV28 and TRBJ2-7, with 11 bases aligning to TRBD2. Germline V gives CDR1 MDHEN, CDR2 SYDVKM. The CDR3 contains 14 residues. The trim removed 6 bases at V and 9 bases at J, leaving 10 bases unmatched. The chain's CDR3 is CASSLGTSGARQYF. The CDR3 bases are TGTGCCAGCAGCCTCGGGACTAGCGGAGCCCGGCAGTACTTC.

This clonotype was detected a few times. The V and J genes are TRBV5-1 and TRBJ2-1; TRBD1 matches 9 bases. The length of the CDR3 is 15 residues. Unmatched junction bases numbered 8, after V lost 4 bases and J lost 6 bases. Germline assignment: CDR1 SGHRS and CDR2 YFSETQ. CDR3 DNA: TGCGCCAGCAGCCCTTCGGGACAGGGAAGCAATGAGCAGTTCTTC. Residues: CASSPSGQGSNEQFF. Combining the CDR3 with reference TRBV5-1 and TRBJ2-1 gives the whole variable domain KAGVTQTPRYLIKTRGQQVTLSCSPISGHRSVSWYQQTPGQGLQFLFEYFSETQRNKGNFPGRFSGRQFSNSRSEMNVSTLELGDSALYLCASSPSGQGSNEQFFGPGTRLTVL.